This record covers a single TCR beta chain. Its antigen is unknown. Qualities for individual bases were not recorded, and no much larger clone is one base off. This sample is drawn from a study of CD4 T cells in relation to SARS-CoV-2 and coronaviruses (dated by TCRdb to about 2021). Describing the broader study: In the ViraFEST assay, PBMCs were cultured with antigen for 10 days, after which TCR beta CDR3s were sequenced to identify antigen-specific clonal expansions. An HIV-1 Nef peptide pool or a no-peptide culture served as the negative reference condition. HLA restriction was mapped for shared crossreactive spike epitopes using patient-derived lymphoblastoid cell lines. At the level of individual TCR clonotypes, the study evaluated whether memory CD4+ T cells crossreact between the spike proteins of SARS-CoV-2 and those of common cold coronaviruses. The Adaptive Biotechnologies TCR-sequencing kit was used to sequence samples from three pre-COVID donors and the naive versus memory experiments, while other data came from Illumina-based sequencing. A different, Illumina-based TCR-beta assay was used to sequence expansion assays from other donors in the study.

Receptor amplification or capture employed the immunoSEQ multiplex PCR assay. The authors' pipeline ran thus. During preprocessing, nonproductive sequences were discarded, as were any CDR3s that did not begin with C, did not end with F or W, or were shorter than 7 amino acids. The MANAFEST web app identified antigen-specific clonotypes based on expansion compared with the reference and other culture wells. A clone was considered positive if significant expansion relative to the reference culture was observed in 2 of 3 replicate wells at an FDR below 0.05. A further requirement for positive clones was significant expansion compared with all other tandem wells, along with an odds ratio above 5. CDR3 homology was measured as pairwise Levenshtein distance, computed with the stringdist R package after trimming three terminal residues from each end. TCRdb stores this immuneACCESS table with in-frame sequences only. Part of the clones is absent; in the studies checked, under half of the shortfall reflects unresolved V genes, and no reason is known for the rest. V and J calls and clone size follow that table, whereas D and trimming were derived from the DNA. The sample has about 24,000 clones on record, about 80% of them singletons. The ten largest clones capture under 15% of the sample.

CDR1 and CDR2 are read off the germline V gene as SGHNT and YENEEA. Including cysteine and phenylalanine, the CDR3 has 16 amino acids. Here the CDR3 DNA is all that survives: 48 bases in frame from base 1. The germline V and J ends show losses of 5 bases and 0 bases respectively, and no gene match explains 6 bases of the junction. CD4+ T cells from unexposed donors were collected before the COVID-19 pandemic (2011-2018). Following 10 days of culture, the EasySep CD4+ T cell isolation kit was used to isolate CD4+ T cells. As far as cell numbers permitted, CD4+ T cells from unexposed donors were tested for reactivity against SARS-CoV-2 S and N as well as four spike pools from common cold coronaviruses. Around 1.8 million PBMCs per well were cultured in IMDM with roughly 5.5% human AB serum and 7.5 to 10 IU/ml IL-2. Half of the culture medium was replaced with fresh IL-2-containing medium on days 3 and 7. In general, every peptide culture condition was set up in three replicate wells. Leukapheresis product for the unexposed donors was purchased commercially. Ficoll-Paque PLUS gradient centrifugation was used to isolate PBMCs from leukapheresis product or whole blood. PBMCs were either cryopreserved at -140°C or used fresh in the expansion assay. The QIAamp Micro DNA Kit was used to extract genomic DNA from the CD4+ T cells.

Overall study outcomes, separate from this receptor: Since the crossreactivity analysis centred on spike protein, crossreactivity against other viral proteins was not assessed. Compared with monoreactive clones, crossreactive clones had significantly weaker SARS-CoV-2-driven expansion, a result consistent with antigenic imprinting. In about 61% of donors, memory CD4+ clonotypes turned up that crossrecognized SARS-CoV-2 and at least one common cold coronavirus spike. Small numbers of patients and of tested TCRs were a limitation of the study. Pre-pandemic and post-infection samples were not both contributed by any donor, so tracing of the source of pre-existing responses was limited.

The sequence came from a human donor in good health. The sample comprised CD4+ T cells from PBMCs, cultured in vitro. Rearrangement joined TRBV11-3 to TRBJ2-2; 7 bases in the junction line up with TRBD2. The CDR3 is CASSRLSGSNTGELFF. The nucleotide sequence is TGTGCCAGCAGCCGCCTTAGCGGGTCGAACACCGGGGAGCTGTTTTTT.